Below are 28 T cell receptor beta chains sequenced from a single sample in a study of blood T cell repertoires in COVID-19. Produced via immunoSEQ multiplex PCR; TCRdb's table is partial and in-frame only. The sample lists 200,000 to 300,000 clones; roughly 80% were seen once. Sequencing was carried out using peripheral blood. The receptors stem from a woman aged 60-70 years with active or convalescent COVID-19.

This CDR3 reads CASSVVQAGELFF. DNA of the CDR3: TGTGCCAGCAGCGTAGTGCAGGCCGGGGAGCTGTTTTTT. This chain uses TRBV9 with TRBJ2-2; D is unresolved. Per the germline V gene, CDR1 is SGDLS and CDR2 is YYNGEE. CDR3 length equals 13 residues. Between the trimmed V and J ends, which lost 0 bases and 6 bases, there was a span of 6 bases.

This chain links TRBV2 with TRBJ1-1; tentative D call: TRBD1 (5 bases). The V end lost 7 bases, the J end lost 1 base, and 13 bases lay between the germline ends. The CDR3 is made up of 14 amino acids. CDR1 and CDR2 (germline): SNHLY, FYNNEI. The CDR3 nucleotides are TGTGCCAGCAATACAGGCCTAAAGAACACTGAAGCTTTCTTT. As protein: CASNTGLKNTEAFF.

This clone was recorded once. One end of the junction does not line up with germline, which may come from a read error. V usage is TRBV7-8 and J usage is TRBJ2-1; TRBD2 aligns across 11 bases. The CDR3 loop spans 15 amino acids. Germline V gene sequence: CDR1 SGHVS, CDR2 FQNEAQ. As DNA, the CDR3 is TGTGCCAGCAGCCTAGCGGGGGGACCCTACAATGAGCAGTTCTTC. It specifies CASSLAGGPYNEQFF.

The chain recombines TRBV3-1 (or the pseudogene TRBV3-2) with TRBJ1-2; D call uncertain. The CDR3 contains 18 residues. Between the trimmed V and J ends, which lost 4 bases and 7 bases, there was a span of 28 bases. CDR1 LGHDT and CDR2 YNNKEL come from the germline V gene (reference sequence). In DNA, the CDR3 is TGTGCCAGCAGCCCCACATTGGGCCAGCGGGTAGAGGTTGGTGGCTACACCTTC. This gives the protein CASSPTLGQRVEVGGYTF.

This clone showed up just a few times. V usage is TRBV12-5 and J usage is TRBJ2-2, with D tentatively TRBD1 (5 bases). CDR1 LGHNT and CDR2 FRNRAP come from the germline V gene. Trimming pared 7 bases from V and 7 bases from J, leaving 10 bases between. This CDR3 is built from 12 residues. CDR3: CASAQGLGELFF. The CDR3 DNA reads as TGTGCTAGTGCCCAGGGTCTCGGGGAGCTGTTTTTT.

The chain is built from TRBV7-9 and TRBJ1-2; 7 bases map to TRBD1. Trimming cost V 5 bases and J 3 bases; bases outside gene matches: 6. The CDR3 runs 14 residues. Per germline, CDR1 SEHNR and CDR2 FQNEAQ (reference sequence). The CDR3 DNA sequence: TGTGCCAGCAGCCGAGGACAGGTGCACTATGGCTACACCTTC. It is translated as CASSRGQVHYGYTF.

The CDR3 reads CASSPGHTNEQFF. The CDR3 DNA sequence: TGCGCCAGCAGTCCGGGACACACCAATGAGCAGTTCTTC. The chain couples TRBV5-1 to TRBJ2-1; possibly TRBD1 for D (6 bases). V was trimmed by 5 bases and J by 6 bases, leaving 12 bases between them. CDR1 and CDR2 (germline): SGHRS, YFSETQ. This CDR3 is built from 13 residues. The variable domain in full, completed from reference TRBV5-1 and TRBJ2-1, reads KAGVTQTPRYLIKTRGQQVTLSCSPISGHRSVSWYQQTPGQGLQFLFEYFSETQRNKGNFPGRFSGRQFSNSRSEMNVSTLELGDSALYLCASSPGHTNEQFFGPGTRLTVL.

This chain connects TRBV30 to TRBJ2-5, with TRBD2 matching 12 bases. There are 14 residues in the CDR3. The germline V gene encodes CDR1 GTSNPN and CDR2 SVGIG (reference sequence). The V and J ends lost 6 bases and 2 bases, in that order; junction bases with no gene match: 4. In DNA, the CDR3 is TGTGCCTGTCCTAGCGGGGGGGCACAAGAGACCCAGTACTTC. This translates into CACPSGGAQETQYF.

This clone occurred once. The gene calls are TRBV6-5 and TRBJ1-1; D might be TRBD1 (6 bases). Deletions cut 6 bases from V and 4 bases from J, with 12 bases between. Looked up from germline, CDR1 is MNHEY and CDR2 is SVGAGI. The CDR3 is made up of 13 amino acids. Here the CDR3 reads CASSQGRSTEAFF. The CDR3 DNA follows: TGTGCCAGCAGCCAGGGGCGGAGCACTGAAGCTTTCTTT.

The chain uses TRBV19 and TRBJ1-6; D not resolved. The germline CDR1 and CDR2 sequences are LNHDA and SQIVND (reference sequence). This CDR3 region has 14 residues. V gave up 3 bases and J gave up 7 bases, with 10 bases separating them. The CDR3 DNA follows: TGTGCCAGTAGTATTGGGCAGCAGAATTCACCCCTCCACTTT. Its translation is CASSIGQQNSPLHF. The whole variable domain, filled in from reference TRBV19 and TRBJ1-6, reads DGGITQSPKYLFRKEGQNVTLSCEQNLNHDAMYWYRQDPGQGLRLIYYSQIVNDFQKGDIAEGYSVSREKKESFPLTVTSAQKNPTAFYLCASSIGQQNSPLHFGNGTRLTVT.

The chain carries TRBV6-6 and TRBJ1-2, with TRBD1 matching 7 bases. V dropped 6 bases and J dropped 3; count of bases not matched to a gene: 13. The germline gives CDR1 MNHNY, CDR2 SVGAGI (reference sequence). The CDR3 extends over 16 amino acids. CDR3 coding DNA: TGTGCCAGCAGCGCTCTACGGGACAGCGGATACTATGGCTACACCTTC. The encoded protein is CASSALRDSGYYGYTF.

The CDR3 here is CASSDVNTEAFF. Here the CDR3 DNA reads TGTGCCAGCAGTGACGTGAACACTGAAGCTTTCTTT. The rearrangement uses TRBV6-1 and TRBJ1-1; D remains ambiguous. The CDR3 is 12 residues long. The V end lost 3 bases, the J end lost 0 bases, and 2 bases lay between the germline ends. The germline gives CDR1 MNHNS, CDR2 SASEGT.

The chain couples TRBV12-5 to TRBJ1-1; TRBD1 might be the D (5 bases). Germline V gene sequence: CDR1 LGHNT, CDR2 FRNRAP. The V gene lost 6 bases and the J gene lost 3 bases, with 11 bases spanning the gap. The CDR3 has 13 amino acids. The CDR3 DNA sequence: TGTGCTAGTGGGGGTTCGGGGGACACTGAAGCTTTCTTT. It codes for CASGGSGDTEAFF.

The chain has TRBV19 and TRBJ2-1; a possible D gene is TRBD2 (7 bases). The CDR3 runs 18 residues. Trimming removed 9 bases from V and 4 bases from J, with 28 bases in between. Germline CDR1 LNHDA, CDR2 SQIVND (reference sequence). DNA of the CDR3: TGTGCCAGCCAATTTAGGGGGGGTTCCACCATTTTATACAATGAGCAGTTCTTC. This codes for CASQFRGGSTILYNEQFF.

The chain employs TRBV7-9 and TRBJ1-1; no clear D gene. The CDR3 sequence is 12 residues long. From germline, CDR1 is SEHNR and CDR2 FQNEAQ (reference sequence). The ends were cut back, 5 bases at V and 5 bases at J, with 9 bases in the middle. The CDR3 loop reads CASSTPGTEAFF. The CDR3 DNA follows: TGTGCCAGCAGCACGCCGGGTACTGAAGCTTTCTTT.

The chain is built from TRBV27 and TRBJ1-2, with D possibly being TRBD1 (5 bases). Trimming cost V 6 bases and J 4 bases, with 15 bases left between them. Per the germline V gene, CDR1 is MNHEY and CDR2 is SMNVEV (reference sequence). The CDR3 consists of 14 residues. CDR3 region: CASSHTRQSYGYTF. DNA for the CDR3: TGTGCCAGCAGCCACACCCGACAGAGCTATGGCTACACCTTC.

The chain joins TRBV5-1 to TRBJ2-7; 8 bases map to TRBD2. The length of the CDR3 is 14 residues. Trimming removed 6 bases from V and 2 bases from J; junction bases left unmatched: 7. CDR1 and CDR2 (germline): SGHRS, YFSETQ. CDR3 loop: CASTPGLGAYEQYF. The CDR3 DNA reads as TGCGCCAGCACCCCGGGACTAGGGGCCTACGAGCAGTACTTC.

The CDR3 region has the DNA TGTGCCAGCACCTCCACCGGGGGCACAGATACGCAGTATTTT. It is translated as CASTSTGGTDTQYF. The chain couples TRBV27 to TRBJ2-3; D is possibly TRBD2 (5 bases). V was cut by 7 bases and J by 1 base, with 12 bases left in between. The V gene's germline CDR1 is MNHEY and CDR2 SMNVEV (reference sequence). CDR3 length: 14 residues.

The table lists this clone with many counts. The genes are TRBV5-6 and TRBJ2-2, with 10 bases aligning to TRBD1. V gave up 2 bases and J gave up 6 bases; unmatched junction bases: 1. The CDR3 spans 14 residues. Per the germline V gene, CDR1 is SGHDT and CDR2 is YYEEEE. The CDR3 coding sequence is TGTGCCAGCAGCTTCGGGACAGGGGCCGGGGAGCTGTTTTTT. This translates into CASSFGTGAGELFF.

The chain employs TRBV6-4 and TRBJ1-3, with a possible D match to TRBD1 (6 bases). CDR1 MRHNA and CDR2 SNTAGT come from the germline V gene. The CDR3 is made up of 16 amino acids. Trimming took 8 bases from V and 4 from J, leaving 21 bases between them. The CDR3 spells CASGYREGGYGNTIYF. The DNA of the CDR3 is TGTGCCAGCGGCTACAGGGAGGGCGGTTACGGAAACACCATATATTTT.

CDR3 coding DNA: TGTGCCAGCAGCTTGGGGGGGGCCGTCTACGAGCAGTACTTC. Encoded protein: CASSLGGAVYEQYF. The gene calls are TRBV7-8 and TRBJ2-7; possibly TRBD2 for D (7 bases). Trimming took 3 bases from V and 3 from J, leaving 12 bases between them. Germline values: CDR1 SGHVS, CDR2 FQNEAQ. The CDR3 runs 14 residues. Full variable domain (missing parts from reference TRBV7-8 and TRBJ2-7): GAGVSQSPRYKVAKRGQDVALRCDPISGHVSLFWYQQALGQGPEFLTYFQNEAQLDKSGLPSDRFFAERPEGSVSTLKIQRTQQEDSAVYLCASSLGGAVYEQYFGPGTRLTVT.

The CDR3 spells CASGRNMNTEAFF. Written as DNA, the CDR3 is TGTGCCAGCGGCAGGAATATGAACACTGAAGCTTTCTTT. The J gene is TRBJ1-1, the V gene TRBV14, with D hard to call. The CDR3 loop spans 13 amino acids. V was trimmed by 8 bases and J by 0 bases, leaving 10 bases between them. Germline values: CDR1 SGHDN, CDR2 FVKESK.

The chain links TRBV30 to TRBJ2-3; 14 bases line up with TRBD2. The CDR3 has 17 amino acids. Trimming cost V 1 base and J 2 bases; bases outside gene matches: 5. The germline V gene has CDR1 GTSNPN and CDR2 SVGIG (reference sequence). In DNA, the CDR3 is TGTGCCTGGAGTGGGGGACTAGCGGGGGCGCCCACAGATACGCAGTATTTT. Residues: CAWSGGLAGAPTDTQYF.

The J gene is TRBJ2-1, the V gene TRBV9; 9 nucleotides line up with TRBD2. The CDR3 totals 18 residues. Trimming at V came to 3 bases and at J to 1 base, leaving 11 bases not matched to a gene. Germline CDR1 is SGDLS and CDR2 is YYNGEE. CDR3 sequence (DNA): TGTGCCAGCAGCGCCAGATCTCTAGCGGGGCGGTCCTACAATGAGCAGTTCTTC. This translates into CASSARSLAGRSYNEQFF. The variable domain in full, completed from reference TRBV9 and TRBJ2-1, reads DSGVTQTPKHLITATGQRVTLRCSPRSGDLSVYWYQQSLDQGLQFLIQYYNGEERAKGNILERFSAQQFPDLHSELNLSSLELGDSALYFCASSARSLAGRSYNEQFFGPGTRLTVL.

This chain connects TRBV7-8 to TRBJ1-2; maybe TRBD1 (5 bases). V lost 2 bases and J lost 7, with 17 bases in between. In germline, CDR1 is SGHVS, CDR2 FQNEAQ. The CDR3 is made up of 15 amino acids. As DNA, the CDR3 is TGTGCCAGCAGCTTATGGAGTTTGACAGCACTTGGCTACACCTTC. Protein product: CASSLWSLTALGYTF.

The chain is built from TRBV7-3 and TRBJ2-2; tentatively, D is TRBD2 (6 bases). The V end lost 4 bases, the J end lost 7 bases, and 16 bases lay between the germline ends. The CDR3 consists of 15 residues. Per germline, CDR1 SGHTA and CDR2 FQGTGA. CDR3 sequence: CASSSNTFGGGELFF. CDR3 DNA sequence: TGTGCCAGCAGCTCGAATACTTTCGGGGGCGGGGAGCTGTTTTTT.

The V and J genes are TRBV27 and TRBJ2-7; 15 bases align to TRBD2. CDR1 and CDR2 (germline): MNHEY, SMNVEV (reference sequence). This CDR3 has 16 residues. Trimming took 6 bases from V and 7 from J; bases not matched to a gene: 10. This chain's CDR3 is CASSLRGLAGGFEQYF. DNA for the CDR3: TGTGCCAGCAGCCTTAGGGGACTAGCGGGGGGTTTTGAGCAGTACTTC.

The gene calls are TRBV6-2 or TRBV6-3 and TRBJ2-7; TRBD1 matches 9 bases. The CDR3 is made up of 15 amino acids. Germline CDR1 and CDR2: MNHEY and SVGEGT. V was clipped by 5 bases and J by 4 bases; unmatched bases: 9. CDR3 in DNA: TGTGCCAGCAGTAAAAGGACAGGGGAGTCGTACGAGCAGTACTTC. Translated: CASSKRTGESYEQYF.